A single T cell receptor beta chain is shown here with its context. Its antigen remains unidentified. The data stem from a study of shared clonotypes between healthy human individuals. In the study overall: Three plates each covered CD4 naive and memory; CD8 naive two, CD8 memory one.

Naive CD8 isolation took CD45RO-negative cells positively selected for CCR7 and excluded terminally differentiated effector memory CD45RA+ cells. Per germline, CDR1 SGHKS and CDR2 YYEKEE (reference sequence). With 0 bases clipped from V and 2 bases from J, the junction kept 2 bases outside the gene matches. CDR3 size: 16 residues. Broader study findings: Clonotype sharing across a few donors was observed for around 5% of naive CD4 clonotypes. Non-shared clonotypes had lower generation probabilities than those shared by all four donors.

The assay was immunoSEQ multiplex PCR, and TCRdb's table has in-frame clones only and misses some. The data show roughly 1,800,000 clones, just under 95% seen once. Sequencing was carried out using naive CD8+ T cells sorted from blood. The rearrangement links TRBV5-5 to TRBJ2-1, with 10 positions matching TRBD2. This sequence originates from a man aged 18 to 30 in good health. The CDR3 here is CASSLDTSGTYNEQFF. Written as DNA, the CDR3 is TGTGCCAGCAGCTTGGATACTAGCGGGACCTACAATGAGCAGTTCTTC.